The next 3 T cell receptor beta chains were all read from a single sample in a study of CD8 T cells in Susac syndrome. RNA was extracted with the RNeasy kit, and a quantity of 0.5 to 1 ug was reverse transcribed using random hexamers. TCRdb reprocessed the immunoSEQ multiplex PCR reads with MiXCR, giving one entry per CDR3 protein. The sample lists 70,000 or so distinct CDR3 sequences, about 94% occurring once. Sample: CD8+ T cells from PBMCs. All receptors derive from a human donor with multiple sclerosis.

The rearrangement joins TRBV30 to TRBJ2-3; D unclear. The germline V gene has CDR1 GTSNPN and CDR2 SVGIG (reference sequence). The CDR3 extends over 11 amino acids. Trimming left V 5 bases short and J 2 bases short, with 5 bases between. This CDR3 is CAWAPTDTQYF. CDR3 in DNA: TGTGCCTGGGCTCCCACAGATACGCAGTATTTT.

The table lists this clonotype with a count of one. CDR3 region: CASSPMAPQETQYF. As DNA, the CDR3 is TGCGCCAGCAGCCCCATGGCTCCCCAAGAGACCCAGTACTTC. The chain is built from TRBV5-1 and TRBJ2-5; D gene ambiguous. The germline V gene has CDR1 SGHRS and CDR2 YFSETQ. V dropped 4 bases and J dropped 1 base, with 11 bases sitting between them. The CDR3 contains 14 residues.

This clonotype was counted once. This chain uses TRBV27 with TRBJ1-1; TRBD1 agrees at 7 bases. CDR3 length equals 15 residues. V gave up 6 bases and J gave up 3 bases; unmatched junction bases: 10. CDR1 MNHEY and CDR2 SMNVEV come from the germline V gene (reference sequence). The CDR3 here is CASRITGAIYTEAFF. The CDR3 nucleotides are TGTGCCAGCAGGATCACAGGGGCGATTTACACTGAAGCTTTCTTT.